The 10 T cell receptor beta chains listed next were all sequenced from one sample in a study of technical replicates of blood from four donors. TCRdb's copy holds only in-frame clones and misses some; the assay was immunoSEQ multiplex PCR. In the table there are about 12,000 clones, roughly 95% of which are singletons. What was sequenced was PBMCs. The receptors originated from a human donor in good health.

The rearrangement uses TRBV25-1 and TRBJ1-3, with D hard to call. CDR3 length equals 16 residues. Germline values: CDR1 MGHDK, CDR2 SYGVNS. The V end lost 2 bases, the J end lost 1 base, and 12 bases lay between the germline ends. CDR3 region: CASSEDRRHSGNTIYF. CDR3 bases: TGTGCCAGCAGTGAAGATCGGCGGCATTCTGGAAACACCATATATTTT. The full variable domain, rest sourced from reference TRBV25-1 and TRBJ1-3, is EADIYQTPRYLVIGTGKKITLECSQTMGHDKMYWYQQDPGMELHLIHYSYGVNSTEKGDLSSESTVSRIRTEHFPLTLESARPSHTSQYLCASSEDRRHSGNTIYFGEGSWLTVV.

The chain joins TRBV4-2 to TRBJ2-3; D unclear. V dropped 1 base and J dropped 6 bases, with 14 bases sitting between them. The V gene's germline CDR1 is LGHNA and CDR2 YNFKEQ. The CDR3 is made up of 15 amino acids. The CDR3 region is CASSQVGPPLDTQYF. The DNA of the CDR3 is TGTGCCAGCAGCCAAGTTGGGCCACCCTTGGATACGCAGTATTTT.

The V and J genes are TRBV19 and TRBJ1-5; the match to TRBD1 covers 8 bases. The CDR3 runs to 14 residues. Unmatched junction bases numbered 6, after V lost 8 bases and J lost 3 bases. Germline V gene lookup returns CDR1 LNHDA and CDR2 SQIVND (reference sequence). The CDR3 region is CASAGGQDNQPQHF. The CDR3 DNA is TGTGCCAGTGCAGGGGGACAGGACAATCAGCCCCAGCATTTT.

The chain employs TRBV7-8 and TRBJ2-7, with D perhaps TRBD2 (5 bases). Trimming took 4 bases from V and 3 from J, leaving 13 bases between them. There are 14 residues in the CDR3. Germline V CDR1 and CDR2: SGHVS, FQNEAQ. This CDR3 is CASSSSGRGYEQYF. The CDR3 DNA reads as TGTGCCAGCAGCTCCAGCGGTCGGGGCTACGAGCAGTACTTC.

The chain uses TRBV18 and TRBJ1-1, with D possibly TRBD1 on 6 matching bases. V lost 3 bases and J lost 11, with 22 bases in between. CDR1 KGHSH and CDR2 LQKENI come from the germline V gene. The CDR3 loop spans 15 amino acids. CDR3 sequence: CASSPQHDRWGGAFF. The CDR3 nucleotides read TGTGCCAGCTCACCTCAACACGACAGGTGGGGTGGCGCTTTCTTT. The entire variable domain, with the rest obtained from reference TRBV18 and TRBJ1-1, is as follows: NAGVMQNPRHLVRRRGQEARLRCSPMKGHSHVYWYRQLPEEGLKFMVYLQKENIIDESGMPKERFSAEFPKEGPSILRIQQVVRGDSAAYFCASSPQHDRWGGAFFGQGTRLTVV.

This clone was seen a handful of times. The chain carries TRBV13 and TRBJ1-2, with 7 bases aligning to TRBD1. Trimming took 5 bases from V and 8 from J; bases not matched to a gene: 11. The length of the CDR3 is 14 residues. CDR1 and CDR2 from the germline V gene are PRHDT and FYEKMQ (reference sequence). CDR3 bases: TGTGCCAGCAGCGGACAGGTTTTGCTAGAGGGCTACACCTTC. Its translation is CASSGQVLLEGYTF.

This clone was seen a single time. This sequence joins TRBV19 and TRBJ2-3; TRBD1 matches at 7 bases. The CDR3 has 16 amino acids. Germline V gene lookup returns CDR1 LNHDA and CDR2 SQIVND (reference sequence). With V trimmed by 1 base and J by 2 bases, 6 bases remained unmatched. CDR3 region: CASSIVRDSLTDTQYF. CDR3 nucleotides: TGTGCCAGTAGTATAGTACGGGACAGCCTCACAGATACGCAGTATTTT.

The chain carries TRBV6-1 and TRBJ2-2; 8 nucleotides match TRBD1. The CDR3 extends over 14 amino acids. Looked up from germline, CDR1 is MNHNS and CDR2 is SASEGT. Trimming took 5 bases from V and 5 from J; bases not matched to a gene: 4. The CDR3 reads CASSRDRGTGELFF. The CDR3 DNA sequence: TGTGCCAGCAGTAGAGACAGGGGTACCGGGGAGCTGTTTTTT.

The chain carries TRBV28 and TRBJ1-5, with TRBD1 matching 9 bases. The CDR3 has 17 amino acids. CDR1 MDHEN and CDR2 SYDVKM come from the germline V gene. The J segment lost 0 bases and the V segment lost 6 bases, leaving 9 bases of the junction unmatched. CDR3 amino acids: CASSLMGTGFSNQPQHF. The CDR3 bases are TGTGCCAGCAGCCTAATGGGGACAGGGTTTAGCAATCAGCCCCAGCATTTT.

The CDR3 loop is CAISELGDYGYTF. The CDR3 DNA reads as TGTGCCATCAGTGAGCTCGGAGACTATGGCTACACCTTC. The chain has TRBV10-3 and TRBJ1-2, with D uncertain. V was pared by 2 bases and J by 3 bases, with 7 bases between. Per the germline V gene, CDR1 is ENHRY and CDR2 is SYGVKD. The CDR3 runs to 13 residues.